These T cell receptor beta chains were read from a single sample in a study of CD8 T cells in ankylosing spondylitis. TCRdb redid the calling of the 5' RACE reads with MiXCR, one entry per CDR3 protein. Among approximately 500,000 distinct CDR3 sequences listed, approximately 12% were seen once. Sequencing input: blood, either unsorted or a sorted T cell fraction (not recorded which). These receptors originate from a male donor with ankylosing spondylitis. Both conserved end residues are part of each CDR3. Each record gives: clone size, J gene, D gene, V gene, CDR3 protein, CDR3 DNA. The D gene is left open where the match is weak. Where a row states a size, it is once, few, many or the class of an expanded clone; other rows omit it.

-,TRBJ1-1,-,TRBV29-1,CSVEDVGGAAEAFF,TGCAGCGTTGAAGATGTGGGGGGTGCGGCTGAAGCTTTCTTT
-,TRBJ2-1,-,TRBV13,CASSLGGNAGQAQFF,TGTGCCAGCAGCTTAGGTGGTAATGCGGGACAAGCGCAGTTCTTC
-,TRBJ2-1,-,TRBV28,CASSLGGDTYNEQFF,TGTGCCAGCAGTTTAGGCGGAGACACCTACAATGAGCAGTTCTTC
once,TRBJ1-4,-,TRBV18,CASSHEDSNEKLFF,TGTGCCAGCTCACACGAGGACAGTAATGAAAAACTGTTTTTT
many,TRBJ2-1,-,TRBV15,CATSRVQDSNNEQFF,TGTGCCACCAGCAGAGTGCAGGACAGCAACAATGAGCAGTTCTTC
many,TRBJ1-2,-,TRBV12-3/TRBV12-4,CASSLSGLANYGYTF,TGTGCCAGCAGTTTAAGCGGGTTGGCTAACTATGGCTACACCTTC
few,TRBJ2-2,-,TRBV24-1,CATSDLRGSNTGELFF,TGTGCCACCAGTGATTTGAGGGGTTCGAACACCGGGGAGCTGTTTTTT
few,TRBJ1-5,-,TRBV5-5,CASSLEGHSNQPQHF,TGTGCCAGCAGCTTGGAGGGACATAGCAATCAGCCCCAGCATTTT
-,TRBJ1-1,-,TRBV10-1,CASSTGPSTEAFF,TGCGCCAGCAGCACAGGGCCCAGCACTGAAGCTTTCTTT
many,TRBJ2-3,-,TRBV12-3/TRBV12-4,CASSLQAGSTDTQYF,TGTGCCAGCAGTTTACAAGCAGGGTCCACAGATACGCAGTATTTT
-,TRBJ2-1,TRBD1,TRBV12-3/TRBV12-4,CASSSGGRYNEQFF,TGTGCCAGCAGTTCAGGGGGCAGATACAATGAGCAGTTCTTC
-,TRBJ2-6,-,TRBV25-1,CASSLGRSSGANVLTF,TGTGCCAGCAGCCTCGGCCGTAGTTCTGGGGCCAACGTCCTGACTTTC
-,TRBJ1-5,-,TRBV2,CASSAGIYGQPQHF,TGTGCCAGCAGTGCCGGAATCTACGGGCAGCCCCAGCATTTT
few,TRBJ2-5,TRBD1,TRBV12-3/TRBV12-4,CASSHDRGRETQYF,TGTGCCAGCAGCCATGACAGGGGACGAGAGACCCAGTACTTC
-,TRBJ2-7,-,TRBV5-1,CASSQDLNPYEQYF,TGCGCCAGCAGCCAAGACTTAAACCCCTACGAGCAGTACTTC
few,TRBJ1-5,-,TRBV4-2,CASSQDHGQQPQHF,TGTGCCAGCAGCCAAGATCATGGGCAGCAGCCCCAGCATTTT
few,TRBJ2-7,-,TRBV11-2,CASSLGPMTYEQYF,TGTGCCAGCAGCTTAGGCCCAATGACCTACGAGCAGTACTTC
few,TRBJ2-5,-,TRBV10-3,CAISESTAGSGWRSRQETQYF,TGTGCCATCAGTGAGTCGACCGCGGGTAGCGGATGGAGGAGTAGGCAAGAGACCCAGTACTTC
-,TRBJ2-2,TRBD2,TRBV15,CATSREREGRFGELFF,TGTGCCACCAGCAGAGAGCGGGAGGGCCGTTTCGGGGAGCTGTTTTTT
few,TRBJ1-1,-,TRBV7-9,CASSLRGWRDTEAFF,TGTGCCAGCAGCTTGCGGGGCTGGAGGGACACTGAAGCTTTCTTT
few,TRBJ1-5,-,TRBV20-1,CSARPPNNQPQHF,TGCAGTGCTAGACCCCCAAACAATCAGCCCCAGCATTTT
few,TRBJ2-3,-,TRBV29-1,CSVEPGSTDTQYF,TGCAGCGTTGAACCGGGTAGCACAGATACGCAGTATTTT
-,TRBJ1-6,-,TRBV7-9,CASSLGAGLGPLHF,TGTGCCAGCAGCTTAGGGGCGGGTCTGGGGCCCCTCCACTTT
-,TRBJ2-1,-,TRBV7-2,CASSLLTLASGGHEQFF,TGTGCCAGCAGCTTACTTACTTTGGCTAGTGGGGGGCATGAGCAGTTCTTC
-,TRBJ2-1,TRBD2,TRBV7-8,CASSLRTSVNEQFF,TGTGCCAGCAGCTTACGGACTAGCGTCAATGAGCAGTTCTTC
few,TRBJ2-1,-,TRBV7-8,CASSRTPGTPENYNEQFF,TGTGCCAGCAGCCGGACCCCCGGGACACCAGAAAATTACAATGAGCAGTTCTTC
-,TRBJ2-1,TRBD1,TRBV29-1,CSARAGGTLDEQFF,TGCAGCGCAAGAGCAGGGGGTACGCTAGATGAGCAGTTCTTC
-,TRBJ2-2,TRBD1,TRBV12-3/TRBV12-4,CATRQGSSTGELFF,TGTGCCACACGACAGGGATCTAGCACCGGGGAGCTGTTTTTT
-,TRBJ2-5,-,TRBV15,CATSNLGSSQETQYF,TGTGCCACCAGCAACCTGGGGAGCAGCCAAGAGACCCAGTACTTC
once,TRBJ2-3,-,TRBV6-2/TRBV6-3,CASSPYPGRYTDTQYF,TGTGCCAGCAGTCCGTATCCAGGACGTTACACAGATACGCAGTATTTT
-,TRBJ2-3,TRBD1,TRBV10-3,CATRDSSTDTQYF,TGTGCCACACGGGACAGTAGCACAGATACGCAGTATTTT
many,TRBJ2-4,-,TRBV7-9,CASSLAGGKNIQYF,TGTGCCAGCAGCTTAGCAGGTGGCAAAAACATTCAGTACTTC
few,TRBJ1-5,TRBD1,TRBV25-1,CASSETPGTDHQPQHF,TGTGCCAGCAGTGAAACACCCGGGACAGACCATCAGCCCCAGCATTTT
-,TRBJ2-1,-,TRBV19,CASSMGRELNEQFF,TGTGCCAGTAGTATGGGACGGGAGCTGAATGAGCAGTTCTTC
-,TRBJ1-1,-,TRBV30,CAWSLEDWTEMGHTEAFF,TGTGCCTGGAGCCTAGAAGATTGGACAGAAATGGGTCACACTGAAGCTTTCTTT
-,TRBJ2-3,-,TRBV7-6,CASSFGRYDTDTQYF,TGTGCCAGCAGCTTTGGCAGATATGACACAGATACGCAGTATTTT
few,TRBJ2-5,TRBD2,TRBV5-1,CASSYQGLAGETQYF,TGCGCCAGCAGCTACCAGGGACTAGCGGGAGAGACCCAGTACTTC
-,TRBJ1-4,-,TRBV14,CASSSFATNEKLFF,TGTGCCAGCAGTTCCTTTGCAACTAATGAAAAACTGTTTTTT
few,TRBJ2-5,-,TRBV2,CASTPLGGEETQYF,TGTGCCAGCACCCCACTAGGGGGGGAAGAGACCCAGTACTTC